The sequence of this T cell receptor beta chain was determined in a study of Ad26.COV2.S vaccination and SARS-CoV-2 variants. Study at large: Ad26.COV2.S, an intramuscular injection, was given once or twice 56 days apart.

Notes on the study in general: Vaccinated and placebo-treated recipients had similar non-spike TCR breadth.

As to treatment: some 19 received Ad26.COV2.S at low or high dose, single or two shots; 5 received placebo; per-sample allocation not given. Collection of samples fell on day 63 after the first vaccine or placebo injection. Whoever gave the sample was an adult aged 18-55 years in Boston. The CDR3 contains 15 residues. CDR1 is SGHAT, CDR2 FQNNGV, per germline. Losses at the gene ends were 3 bases for V and 5 bases for J; bases not matched to a gene: 9. This clone was seen more than once but under ten times. Antigen specificity is unknown. TCRdb keeps only in-frame clones here, not all; method: immunoSEQ multiplex PCR. The table lists nearly 400,000 clones, around 91% of them singletons, with over 1.5% in the top ten.

The TCR sequence derives from a person aged 18-60 years who received the Ad26.COV2.S COVID-19 vaccine or a placebo. The specimen comprised peripheral blood, sampled in a trial of Ad26.COV2.S vaccine versus placebo. The chain joins TRBV11-2 to TRBJ2-7; 8 bases map to TRBD1. The CDR3 reads CASSFGRGQPNEQYF. In nucleotides, the CDR3 is TGTGCCAGCAGCTTCGGCAGGGGGCAGCCTAACGAGCAGTACTTC.